This T cell receptor beta chain was identified in a study of PD-1 blockade in classical Hodgkin lymphoma (dated by TCRdb to the early 2020s). Background on the whole study: Nivolumab dosing was 3 mg/kg intravenously every 2 weeks, continuing until either disease progression or unacceptable toxicity. To define a peripheral blood immune signature of response to PD-1 blockade in classical Hodgkin lymphoma, the study combined TCR beta sequencing with CyTOF. Study-wide conclusions, independent of this receptor: Trial patients achieving complete response had baseline diversity similar to newly diagnosed patients, whereas partial responders and progressors had significantly lower diversity. Baseline TCR diversity was reported to be lower in newly diagnosed patients than in healthy donors, and even lower in relapsed/refractory patients. CD4+ but not CD8+ TCR diversity rose significantly by C4D1 (p=0.0027 vs p=0.16), most apparent in complete responders (p=0.02). Lower diversity was observed in patients in whom nivolumab was started less than 1 year after ASCT, and these patients were excluded from later analyses so that confounding by immune reconstitution would be avoided. The study was restricted to a single clinical trial cohort, and the causes of repertoire differences, possibly disease activity or prior therapy, were left undefined.

This clone came up a few times. Its binding antigen is unknown. No base quality values were provided; no much bigger clone lies one nucleotide off. The germline V gene encodes CDR1 SNHLY and CDR2 FYNNEI. The trim is 1 base for V and 9 bases for J, with a gap of 13 bases between the germline ends. Inclusive of the bounding cysteine and phenylalanine, the CDR3 is 15 residues long. Only the CDR3 part of the read is kept: 45 bases, read in frame from the first base. According to the study, the label for this sample's time point signals: cycle 4 day 1 (C4D1), after 6 weeks of nivolumab. Relapse after autologous stem cell transplantation had occurred in all trial patients, and cohorts A, B and C were distinguished by prior brentuximab vedotin exposure. A total of about 51 patients with relapsed/refractory classical Hodgkin lymphoma made up the trial cohort, and each patient's best overall response was complete response, partial response or progressive disease. Trial patients were treated with single-agent nivolumab in the multi-cohort phase II CheckMate 205 trial. An independent review committee assessed best overall response using the 2007 International Working Group response criteria. Trial PBMCs were collected immediately before nivolumab initiation (C1D1) and during therapy at cycle 2 day 1 and cycle 4 day 1. Peripheral blood was collected in 8 mL Vacutainer Cell Preparation Tubes, from which PBMCs were isolated by centrifugation and then cryopreserved.

Genomic DNA was extracted with the Qiagen DNeasy kit from unsorted PBMCs and from negatively selected CD4+ and CD8+ fractions. Using primers that anneal to V and J segments, immunoSEQ multiplex PCR amplified the TCR beta CDR3 regions. A synthetic immune receptor repertoire was used to minimize amplification bias, and any residual bias was removed computationally once sequencing was done. Per the authors' processing: Custom Python scripts were used to quantify repertoire diversity as the Shannon entropy index. The unsorted, CD4+ and CD8+ repertoires were each analyzed separately, with the exception of combined analyses, where CD4+ and CD8+ sequences were merged in silico. A clone was considered expanded if an increase in frequency of at least 2-fold after treatment relative to C1D1 was found, and a pseudocount of 0.5 was applied to clones undetected at baseline. Clones with 0 or 1 copy at C1D1 were defined as singleton clones, while clones with 2 or more copies were defined as non-singleton clones. Clones expanded in unsorted samples were labelled as CD4+, CD8+ or unknown by matching protein sequences in sorted samples from the same patient. Wilcoxon tests were applied to paired samples to test diversity changes from C1D1 to C4D1. The source is immuneACCESS, and TCRdb retained only in-frame sequences with V and J called. Part of the clones is not carried over; for the studies checked, unresolved V genes explain less than half of this, and the remainder is unexplained. V and J calls and clone size come straight from that table; D and trimming were deduced from the DNA. For this sample there are roughly 25,000 clones; 72% appear just once. The ten largest clones capture roughly 29% of the sample.

Here the chain combines TRBV2 and TRBJ1-6; D gene: possibly TRBD1, on 6 matching bases. This TCR was sampled from a human donor with classical Hodgkin lymphoma. The sample in question was peripheral blood mononuclear cells (PBMCs), obtained before the fourth cycle of nivolumab. The CDR3 region reads CASSEDRVLTSPLHF. DNA sequence: TGTGCCAGCAGTGAAGACAGGGTCCTGACTTCACCCCTCCACTTT. Extended through the reference TRBV2 and TRBJ1-6 proteins, this CDR3 yields the full variable domain: EPEVTQTPSHQVTQMGQEVILRCVPISNHLYFYWYRQILGQKVEFLVSFYNNEISEKSEIFDDQFSVERPDGSNFTLKIRSTKLEDSAMYFCASSEDRVLTSPLHFGNGTRLTVT.